This T cell receptor beta chain emerged from a study of shared clonotypes between healthy human individuals. Notes on the study in general: Naive CD4 clonotype sharing across several donors was about 5.3%. Clonotypes shared by all four donors outscored non-shared clonotypes in generation probability. What naive subsets generally showed was a larger estimated richness than memory subsets showed.

Remarks on this clone: As yet, its antigen is unknown.

Splitting of CD4+ cells produced CD45RA+ naive and CD45RA-negative memory subsets. The protocol was immunoSEQ multiplex PCR, while the TCRdb copy is restricted to in-frame clones and leaves out a portion. Among about a million clones listed, around four fifths were seen once. The CDR3 has 14 residues. CDR1 and CDR2 (germline): SGHNT, YYREEE (reference sequence). V lost 3 bases, J lost 3 bases, and 13 bases lay in between. This TCR was sampled from a young man in good health. The chain is built from TRBV5-4 and TRBJ2-7, with D perhaps TRBD1 or TRBD2 (5 bases each). Sequencing was done on a sample of memory CD4+ T cells sorted from blood. Documented subset: CD45RA-negative fraction. CDR3 bases: TGTGCCAGCAGCTCCCGGGACGCCAACTACGAGCAGTACTTC. Its protein is CASSSRDANYEQYF.